One sample yielded the 20 T cell receptor beta chains listed below, sequenced in a study of CD8 T cells in ankylosing spondylitis. Using its own MiXCR run on the 5' RACE reads, TCRdb lists one record per CDR3 protein. The table has 200,000 to 300,000 distinct CDR3 sequences, 30% to 35% seen once; the top ten hold around 4.5%. The sample was blood, either unsorted or a sorted T cell fraction (not recorded which). The receptor set was obtained from a male donor with ankylosing spondylitis or in good health (not recorded which).

V gene TRBV7-2 combines with J gene TRBJ2-7, with 9 bases fitting TRBD2. Germline V lookup: CDR1 SGHTA, CDR2 FQGNSA. The CDR3 has 15 amino acids. After removal of 1 base from V and 0 bases from J, the junction contained 1 base not matched to a gene. CDR3 bases: TGTGCCAGCAGCTTAGTTAGCGGGGGCTCCTACGAGCAGTACTTC. Protein sequence: CASSLVSGGSYEQYF. Filled out from reference TRBV7-2 and TRBJ2-7, the complete variable domain reads GAGVSQSPSNKVTEKGKDVELRCDPISGHTALYWYRQSLGQGLEFLIYFQGNSAPDKSGLPSDRFSAERTGGSVSTLTIQRTQQEDSAVYLCASSLVSGGSYEQYFGPGTRLTVT.

This rearrangement joins TRBV28 to TRBJ2-7; 11 nucleotides agree with TRBD1. The CDR3 is 15 residues long. V was pared by 2 bases and J by 6 bases, with 6 bases of the junction left unmatched. The germline V gene has CDR1 MDHEN and CDR2 SYDVKM. CDR3 loop: CASSLGGTGGGEQYF. CDR3 bases: TGTGCCAGCAGTTTAGGTGGGACAGGGGGTGGCGAGCAGTACTTC.

The rearrangement links TRBV6-5 to TRBJ1-1; D unresolved. This CDR3 is built from 12 residues. Per the germline V gene, CDR1 is MNHEY and CDR2 is SVGAGI. The V and J ends lost 11 bases and 3 bases respectively, with 13 bases between them. The CDR3 spells CAARTGDTEAFF. The CDR3 coding sequence is TGTGCCGCCAGGACTGGGGACACTGAAGCTTTCTTT.

This clonotype was seen a handful of times. This chain connects TRBV5-6 to TRBJ2-3; D is ambiguous. Deletions cut 1 base from V and 0 bases from J, with 12 bases between. The CDR3 spans 16 residues. Germline V gene lookup returns CDR1 SGHDT and CDR2 YYEEEE. The CDR3 sequence is CASSLLSASSTDTQYF. The DNA of the CDR3 is TGTGCCAGCAGCTTGTTGTCAGCCTCTAGCACAGATACGCAGTATTTT. Complete variable domain (other parts from reference TRBV5-6 and TRBJ2-3): DAGVTQSPTHLIKTRGQQVTLRCSPKSGHDTVSWYQQALGQGPQFIFQYYEEEERQRGNFPDRFSGHQFPNYSSELNVNALLLGDSALYLCASSLLSASSTDTQYFGPGTRLTVL.

This clonotype has more than one count but fewer than ten. The rearrangement uses TRBV20-1 and TRBJ2-7; 7 nucleotides match TRBD2. Per the germline V gene, CDR1 is DFQATT and CDR2 is SNEGSKA (reference sequence). V shed 5 bases, J shed 4 bases, and the junction held 8 bases outside the gene matches. The CDR3 runs to 13 residues. The CDR3 DNA sequence: TGCAGTGCTTTAAGCGGGGTCCTTTACGAGCAGTACTTC. It specifies CSALSGVLYEQYF.

This clonotype occurred a few times. The chain joins TRBV20-1 to TRBJ2-7, with unresolved D. This CDR3 is built from 14 residues. V was pared by 5 bases and J by 5 bases, with 19 bases between. Per the germline V gene, CDR1 is DFQATT and CDR2 is SNEGSKA (reference sequence). CDR3 amino acids: CSAGPDGIKDEQYF. The CDR3 nucleotides read TGCAGTGCTGGGCCCGATGGGATTAAGGACGAGCAGTACTTC.

J is TRBJ2-1 and V is TRBV11-2, with a possible D match to TRBD1 (6 bases). The CDR3 runs to 16 residues. Trimming left V 5 bases short and J 0 bases short, with 14 bases between. The germline CDR1 and CDR2 sequences are SGHAT and FQNNGV. The CDR3 DNA is TGTGCCAGCAGCGCGCACGGGACATACTCCTACAATGAGCAGTTCTTC. As protein: CASSAHGTYSYNEQFF.

This chain joins TRBV6-5 and TRBJ2-7; 8 bases map to TRBD1. Losses at the gene ends were 4 bases for V and 2 bases for J; bases not matched to a gene: 4. The germline gives CDR1 MNHEY, CDR2 SVGAGI. CDR3 length equals 14 residues. CDR3 DNA sequence: TGTGCCAGCAGTTCGGGACAGGAGGCCTACGAGCAGTACTTC. Translation gives CASSSGQEAYEQYF.

The table lists this clonotype with a count of one. The chain employs TRBV12-3 or TRBV12-4 and TRBJ2-3; TRBD2 might be the D (6 bases). Trimming took off 3 bases at V and 6 bases at J, with 16 bases between the two ends. This CDR3 region has 15 residues. The CDR3 bases are TGTGCCAGCAGTTTTGTGGCGGGGTGGACCGATACGCAGTATTTT. Amino acids: CASSFVAGWTDTQYF.

The gene calls are TRBV6-1 and TRBJ2-4, with D possibly matching TRBD1 (5 bases). The CDR3 runs to 15 residues. Germline CDR1 reads MNHNS; CDR2 reads SASEGT. V lost 5 bases and J 6 bases, leaving 17 bases between the germline ends. The CDR3 sequence is CASSPGRMGLNIQYF. In DNA form, the CDR3 reads TGTGCCAGCAGTCCGGGTCGGATGGGGCTAAACATTCAGTACTTC.

This clonotype appeared a few times. The chain uses TRBV28 and TRBJ2-2; D call uncertain. This CDR3 contains 14 residues. Germline CDR1 reads MDHEN; CDR2 reads SYDVKM. Trimming removed 1 base at V and 4 bases at J, with 7 bases between. This CDR3 is CASSLSESTGELFF. CDR3 in DNA: TGTGCCAGCAGTTTATCAGAATCCACCGGGGAGCTGTTTTTT.

This clonotype has just a few counts. The chain carries TRBV7-9 and TRBJ1-5; D gene ambiguous. CDR3 length: 16 residues. Per the germline V gene, CDR1 is SEHNR and CDR2 is FQNEAQ (reference sequence). V was pared by 5 bases and J by 0 bases, with 14 bases between. CDR3 bases: TGTGCCAGCAGCCGGGGTGGAGAGTATAGCAATCAGCCCCAGCATTTT. The encoded protein is CASSRGGEYSNQPQHF.

This clonotype has just one count. This chain joins TRBV18 and TRBJ1-1; D remains unclear. Trimming took 6 bases from V and 3 from J, leaving 17 bases between them. This CDR3 spans 15 amino acids. The germline gives CDR1 KGHSH, CDR2 LQKENI. The CDR3 region is CASSRSGLGYTEAFF. Here the CDR3 DNA reads TGTGCCAGCTCGAGATCCGGATTGGGGTACACTGAAGCTTTCTTT. The whole variable domain, remainder taken from reference TRBV18 and TRBJ1-1, is NAGVMQNPRHLVRRRGQEARLRCSPMKGHSHVYWYRQLPEEGLKFMVYLQKENIIDESGMPKERFSAEFPKEGPSILRIQQVVRGDSAAYFCASSRSGLGYTEAFFGQGTRLTVV.

The chain couples TRBV20-1 to TRBJ2-5; 11 positions agree with TRBD2. Germline-derived CDR1 and CDR2 are DFQATT and SNEGSKA (reference sequence). The CDR3 is made up of 16 amino acids. J gave up 5 bases and V 0 bases, and 8 bases lay outside the gene matches. The CDR3 is CSARDETSGARETQYF. The CDR3 DNA reads as TGCAGTGCTAGAGATGAGACTAGCGGGGCCCGGGAGACCCAGTACTTC.

V gene TRBV12-3 or TRBV12-4 combines with J gene TRBJ2-7; TRBD1 agrees at 8 bases. The CDR3 covers 15 residues. V lost 6 bases and J lost 5; bases outside the gene matches: 12. CDR3 sequence: CASRPSGTGGHEQYF. For the CDR3, the DNA is TGTGCCAGCAGACCATCCGGGACAGGAGGACACGAGCAGTACTTC.

V is TRBV11-3 and J is TRBJ2-3, with TRBD2 matching over 12 bases. V trimming: 5 bases; J trimming: 5 bases; junction bases outside the gene matches: 8. The CDR3 has 16 residues. Per the germline V gene, CDR1 is SGHNT and CDR2 is YENEEA. The CDR3 is CASSPGLAGGQDTQYF. CDR3 bases: TGTGCCAGCAGCCCGGGGCTAGCGGGGGGGCAAGATACGCAGTATTTT.

This clonotype appeared a few times. The CDR3 bases are TGTGCCAGCAGGAGAAGCGGGGGGCCTACAGATACGCAGTATTTT. Translation gives CASRRSGGPTDTQYF. The chain combines TRBV7-6 with TRBJ2-3; 9 positions agree with TRBD2. V lost 6 bases, J lost 3 bases, and 7 bases stayed unmatched. CDR1 is SGHVS and CDR2 is FNYEAQ in the germline V gene. This CDR3 has 15 residues.

Only a few counts were recorded for this clonotype. The genes are TRBV29-1 and TRBJ1-4; no clear D gene. Germline V gene lookup returns CDR1 SQVTM and CDR2 ANQGSEA. V was shortened by 7 bases and J by 7 bases, with 16 bases between the two germline ends. This CDR3 contains 13 residues. Written as DNA, the CDR3 is TGCAGCGGGCTGGAGGGAGTCGGTGAAAAACTGTTTTTT. Translating it yields CSGLEGVGEKLFF.

This clonotype came up many times. V usage is TRBV29-1 and J usage is TRBJ2-7; D not certain. The length of the CDR3 is 13 residues. The germline gives CDR1 SQVTM, CDR2 ANQGSEA. The ends were cut back, 6 bases at V and 0 bases at J, with 12 bases in the middle. CDR3 coding DNA: TGCAGCGTCCTCGACGGAATCTCCTACGAGCAGTACTTC. Translated: CSVLDGISYEQYF.

This clonotype occurred once. The genes are TRBV9 and TRBJ2-1; D unclear. Trimming took 1 base from V and 3 from J, leaving 5 bases between them. The germline V gene encodes CDR1 SGDLS and CDR2 YYNGEE. The CDR3 has 13 amino acids. This CDR3 reads CASSVSNYNEQFF. The CDR3, as DNA: TGTGCCAGCAGCGTAAGTAACTACAATGAGCAGTTCTTC.